These 12 T cell receptor beta chains originate from one sample sequenced in a study of blood T cell repertoires in COVID-19. Method: immunoSEQ multiplex PCR; TCRdb's copy keeps in-frame clones and lacks some. This sample has 25,000 or so clones, with around 81% found just once. The material sequenced was peripheral blood. The receptors shown here come from a man in his 70s with acute or convalescent COVID-19.

This clone was detected a few times. The rearrangement uses TRBV6-5 and TRBJ2-7, with D unresolved. With 5 bases removed from V and 5 bases from J, the gap between germline ends came to 13 bases. This CDR3 is built from 13 residues. Germline-derived CDR1 and CDR2 are MNHEY and SVGAGI. The CDR3 coding sequence is TGTGCCAGCAGTCGCAGTGGTTACAACGAGCAGTACTTC. Residues: CASSRSGYNEQYF.

As to this clone: This sample includes further DNA sequences coding for the same CDR3. The chain has TRBV6-1 and TRBJ1-5; D not certain. CDR1 and CDR2 (germline): MNHNS, SASEGT. Between the trimmed V and J ends, which lost 1 base and 5 bases, there was a span of 6 bases. The CDR3 sequence is 13 residues long. In nucleotides, the CDR3 is TGTGCCAGCAGTGAAGTGAGAGATCAGCCCCAGCATTTT. Encoded protein: CASSEVRDQPQHF.

V is TRBV6-2 or TRBV6-3 and J is TRBJ2-1; 11 bases map to TRBD2. Unmatched junction bases numbered 3, after V lost 6 bases and J lost 2 bases. This CDR3 comprises 15 residues. Germline V gene data show CDR1 as MNHEY and CDR2 as SVGEGT. The DNA of the CDR3 is TGTGCCAGCAGCCTAGCGGGGGGAACCTACAATGAGCAGTTCTTC. It codes for CASSLAGGTYNEQFF.

V gene TRBV4-2 combines with J gene TRBJ2-3; 8 bases agree with TRBD2. After removal of 2 bases from V and 3 bases from J, the junction contained 7 bases not matched to a gene. The CDR3 runs to 16 residues. Germline lookup yields CDR1 LGHNA and CDR2 YNFKEQ. The CDR3 here is CASSQIAGGNTDTQYF. CDR3 DNA: TGTGCCAGCAGCCAAATCGCGGGAGGAAATACAGATACGCAGTATTTT.

This chain connects TRBV12-3 or TRBV12-4 to TRBJ1-6; D perhaps matches TRBD1 (6 bases). This CDR3 has 12 residues. V lost 6 bases, J lost 13 bases, and 13 bases lay in between. CDR3 DNA: TGTGCCAGCAGCCTAGGGGGTGTCCCCCTCCACTTT. Residues: CASSLGGVPLHF.

This chain's CDR3 is CASTRAEGREKLFF. The CDR3 DNA reads as TGTGCCAGCACCCGCGCCGAGGGTCGGGAAAAACTGTTTTTT. J is TRBJ1-4 and V is TRBV7-9; D is undetermined. The CDR3 consists of 14 residues. With 7 bases removed from V and 8 bases from J, the gap between germline ends came to 17 bases. CDR1 is SEHNR and CDR2 is FQNEAQ in the germline V gene (reference sequence).

This sequence joins TRBV5-1 and TRBJ2-1; D remains ambiguous. The germline V gene encodes CDR1 SGHRS and CDR2 YFSETQ. The CDR3 sequence is 13 residues long. V was shortened by 3 bases and J by 6 bases, with 10 bases between the two germline ends. The CDR3 reads CASSSSNSNEQFF. The DNA of the CDR3 is TGCGCCAGCAGCTCCTCGAACAGCAATGAGCAGTTCTTC.

This chain joins TRBV2 and TRBJ2-2, with 8 bases aligning to TRBD1. Germline CDR1 and CDR2: SNHLY and FYNNEI. Losses at the gene ends were 6 bases for V and 5 bases for J; bases not matched to a gene: 8. The CDR3 extends over 15 amino acids. The CDR3 sequence: CASRDQGAVTGELFF. Written as DNA, the CDR3 is TGTGCCAGCAGGGACCAGGGGGCTGTGACCGGGGAGCTGTTTTTT.

The chain has TRBV19 and TRBJ1-5, with 7 bases matching TRBD1. V was pared by 5 bases and J by 4 bases, with 14 bases of the junction left unmatched. The CDR3 has 17 amino acids. In germline, CDR1 is LNHDA, CDR2 SQIVND (reference sequence). For the CDR3, the DNA is TGTGCCAGTAGTCGCGACAGGGACTCCCAAGGAAATCAGCCCCAGCATTTT. Amino acids: CASSRDRDSQGNQPQHF. Full variable domain (rest looked up from reference TRBV19 and TRBJ1-5): DGGITQSPKYLFRKEGQNVTLSCEQNLNHDAMYWYRQDPGQGLRLIYYSQIVNDFQKGDIAEGYSVSREKKESFPLTVTSAQKNPTAFYLCASSRDRDSQGNQPQHFGDGTRLSIL.

Only a few counts were recorded for this clone. The chain combines TRBV29-1 with TRBJ2-5; the D is unclear. The germline V and J ends were trimmed by 1 base and 3 bases, with 9 bases remaining between them. The germline V gene has CDR1 SQVTM and CDR2 ANQGSEA. The CDR3 is made up of 13 amino acids. CDR3 loop: CSVEAVAKETQYF. CDR3 nucleotide sequence: TGCAGCGTTGAAGCGGTCGCGAAAGAGACCCAGTACTTC.

This clone has just a few counts. V is TRBV11-2 and J is TRBJ2-1, with 7 positions matching TRBD1. With 0 bases clipped from V and 2 bases from J, the junction kept 1 base outside the gene matches. CDR1 is SGHAT, CDR2 FQNNGV, per germline. CDR3 length equals 15 residues. This chain's CDR3 is CASSLEGTAYNEQFF. CDR3 sequence (DNA): TGTGCCAGCAGCTTAGAAGGGACAGCCTACAATGAGCAGTTCTTC.

This chain links TRBV6-5 with TRBJ1-3; D ambiguous. The CDR3 is 14 residues long. V was trimmed by 3 bases and J by 5 bases, leaving 11 bases between them. The germline gives CDR1 MNHEY, CDR2 SVGAGI. The CDR3: CASSYGDTRNTIYF. DNA of the CDR3: TGTGCCAGCAGTTATGGTGACACCCGAAACACCATATATTTT.